These T cell receptor beta chains were read from a single sample in a study of low-dose radiotherapy and immunotherapy resistance in tumors. MiXCR was run by TCRdb on the reads, yielding one entry per CDR3 protein. The profile shows nearly 60,000 distinct CDR3 sequences, around a quarter of them singletons. Source: PBMCs, taken after low-dose radiotherapy plus immunotherapy. These receptors came from a male donor with prostate cancer. Both conserved end residues are part of each CDR3.

TRBJ2-7 TRBV19 CARTQLPDSTYEQYF
TRBJ2-1 TRBV29-1 CSQGYYNEQFF
TRBJ2-4 TRBV5-4 CASRDRGQNIQYF
TRBJ1-1 TRBV7-8 CASSLATTEAFF
TRBJ2-6 TRBV20-1 CSAREGSGANVLTF
TRBJ2-2 TRBV30 CAWREAGELFF
TRBJ2-7 TRBV15 CATSRPNEAYEQYF
TRBJ2-7 TRBV20-1 CSAPGLPSEQYF
TRBJ2-4 TRBV7-9 CASSLEGIGAKNIQYF
TRBJ2-3 TRBV5-1 CASSLGDPGPSGPRTDTQYF
TRBJ2-5 TRBV5-1 CASSSAFEGTQYF
TRBJ1-2 TRBV10-3 CAINPNGRGYGYTF
TRBJ1-1 TRBV29-1 CSVDGGQGADTEAFF
TRBJ2-3 TRBV3-1 CASSRSPGTPTDTQYF
TRBJ2-7 TRBV10-3 CAISRETYEQYF
TRBJ2-7 TRBV10-3 CAISGSPTTTYEQYF
TRBJ2-3 TRBV5-1 CASSSTSSTDTQYF
TRBJ2-5 TRBV20-1 CSARDLRGRETQYF
TRBJ1-4 TRBV28 CASRPTGVPEKLFF
TRBJ1-1 TRBV3-1 CASSQVGRMNTEAFF
TRBJ1-4 TRBV20-1 CSARIGVDNEKLFF
TRBJ2-1 TRBV4-1 CASSQVAGGYNEQFF
TRBJ1-1 TRBV29-1 CSVELTADEAFF
TRBJ1-4 TRBV29-1 CSVEDTRGRLCEKLFF
TRBJ2-2 TRBV7-9 CASSSSIGAGELFF
TRBJ2-1 TRBV28 CASSDGTVPRSYNEQFF
TRBJ1-2 TRBV30 CAWSFDRGLYGYTF
TRBJ2-3 TRBV18 CASSPPRLAGSTDTQYF
TRBJ2-7 TRBV3-1 CASSLMPSGGIGEQYF
TRBJ2-5 TRBV5-4 CASSPANRAKKETQYF
TRBJ2-1 TRBV29-1 CSADQGGPGEQFF
TRBJ1-2 TRBV28 CASRPGQVNGYTF
TRBJ2-2 TRBV24-1 CATSDLVSGTGELFF
TRBJ1-6 TRBV28 CASTIGGGQGNSPLHF
TRBJ1-3 TRBV4-3 CASSQDMPRFSGNTIYF
TRBJ1-5 TRBV28 CASMSGSNQPQHF
TRBJ2-1 TRBV29-1 CSVGGYNEQFF
TRBJ2-7 TRBV20-1 CSAREPGLAGVTYEQYF
TRBJ1-5 TRBV28 CASSPGWQVSNQPQHF
TRBJ2-7 TRBV28 CASSRLGPSKYEQYF
TRBJ1-3 TRBV19 CASSIDRGATGNTIYF
TRBJ2-5 TRBV19 CASTVTWAHETQYF
TRBJ2-3 TRBV6-5 CASRSGAGNTDTQYF
TRBJ2-5 TRBV14 CASSQAGGRETQYF
TRBJ2-1 TRBV5-1 CASRINTGVDEQFF
TRBJ2-1 TRBV28 CASSTTPSGRVGNEQFF
TRBJ1-5 TRBV5-5 CASSLEGGNQPQHF
TRBJ2-5 TRBV3-1 CASSQWRDQETQYF
TRBJ1-2 TRBV5-6 CASSSITGYGYTF
TRBJ2-4 TRBV4-3 CASSHERFGPKNIQYF
TRBJ1-5 TRBV7-3 CASSLPHGRAQPQHF
TRBJ2-7 TRBV7-9 CASSLVVGGSFHEQYF
TRBJ2-3 TRBV12-3/TRBV12-4 CASSWTPPGTNTDTQYF
TRBJ1-1 TRBV20-1 CSASRGQGTTEAFF
TRBJ1-2 TRBV6-2/TRBV6-3 CASSSAIWYGYTF
TRBJ2-2 TRBV12-3/TRBV12-4 CASSFGTGNTGELFF
TRBJ2-7 TRBV2 CASSRRTSGSSYEQYF
TRBJ1-5 TRBV7-2 CASSKDRAINQPQHF
TRBJ2-1 TRBV10-2 CATQRGTNNEQFF
TRBJ1-3 TRBV5-8 CASSLYLTGNTIYF